This is a list of T cell receptor beta chains from one sample in a study of blood T cell repertoires in COVID-19. Method: immunoSEQ multiplex PCR; TCRdb's copy keeps in-frame clones and lacks some. The sample lists 250,000 to 350,000 clones, approximately 86% occurring once. Sequencing was carried out using peripheral blood. The receptors were gathered from a woman aged 45 to 65 who had recovered from COVID-19. Both conserved end residues are part of each CDR3. The order of the fields is J gene, clone size, D gene, V gene, CDR3 length, CDR3 protein, CDR3 DNA. D genes are given only for firm matches. Clone size is not always given. Where it is, it says once, few, many or a class for expanded clones.

>TRBJ1-2|.|.|TRBV9|15
CASSPRPDFNYGYTF
TGTGCCAGCAGCCCCAGACCCGACTTTAACTATGGCTACACCTTC
>TRBJ2-7|once|TRBD1|TRBV6-5|14
CASTATGATYEQYF
TGTGCCAGCACTGCAACAGGGGCCACCTACGAGCAGTACTTC
>TRBJ1-1|.|.|TRBV29-1|12
CSVSFDGGGAFF
TGCAGCGTTTCGTTTGATGGGGGCGGAGCTTTCTTT
>TRBJ2-1|.|TRBD2|TRBV5-1|16
CASSWGPGGRYNEQFF
TGCGCCAGCAGCTGGGGGCCTGGCGGGAGGTATAATGAGCAGTTCTTC
>TRBJ1-5|once|TRBD1|TRBV7-2|15
CASSYRDRGLGPQHF
TGTGCCAGCAGCTACCGGGACAGGGGGCTTGGGCCCCAGCATTTT
>TRBJ2-3|once|.|TRBV20-1|17
CSASGQGRSVHTDTQYF
TGCAGTGCTAGTGGACAAGGCAGGTCGGTGCACACTGATACGCAGTATTTT
>TRBJ2-3|.|TRBD2|TRBV19|20
CASSIDAGTSGGPRTDTQYF
TGTGCCAGTAGTATAGATGCCGGGACTAGCGGGGGGCCCCGCACAGATACGCAGTATTTT
>TRBJ1-1|few|.|TRBV21-1|18
CASSKEGKGHNELREAFF
TGTGCCAGCAGCAAAGAGGGGAAGGGACATAATGAACTAAGAGAAGCTTTCTTT
>TRBJ1-1|.|TRBD1|TRBV6-2/TRBV6-3|16
CASSYVTGGVNTEAFF
TGTGCCAGCAGTTACGTTACAGGGGGCGTAAACACTGAAGCTTTCTTT
>TRBJ1-2|.|.|TRBV6-2/TRBV6-3|18
CASSYSILARQRNYGYTF
TGTGCCAGCAGTTACTCGATCTTAGCCCGGCAGCGAAACTATGGCTACACCTTC
>TRBJ2-1|once|.|TRBV9|11
CASSVANEQFF
TGTGCCAGCAGCGTAGCGAATGAGCAGTTCTTC
>TRBJ2-1|.|.|TRBV7-2|16
CASSPTRGGQYNEQFF
TGTGCCAGCAGCCCCACAAGGGGGGGGCAGTACAATGAGCAGTTCTTC
>TRBJ2-3|.|TRBD2|TRBV10-3|14
CAIKALAGADTQYF
TGTGCCATCAAAGCCCTAGCGGGGGCAGATACGCAGTATTTT
>TRBJ2-7|.|TRBD1|TRBV9|12
CASSADDRVQYF
TGTGCCAGCAGCGCAGACGACAGGGTTCAGTACTTC
>TRBJ1-1|once|.|TRBV6-1|17
CASSARAGGGGNTEAFF
TGTGCCAGCAGTGCCCGGGCGGGGGGCGGTGGGAACACTGAAGCTTTCTTT
>TRBJ2-1|.|TRBD2|TRBV5-5|17
CASSLAPSGWGGDEQFF
TGTGCCAGCAGCTTGGCTCCTAGCGGGTGGGGTGGGGATGAGCAGTTCTTC
>TRBJ1-5|.|.|TRBV11-2|13
CASSSSRSQPQHF
TGTGCCAGCAGCTCGAGTAGGAGTCAGCCCCAGCATTTT
>TRBJ2-5|.|TRBD1|TRBV19|16
CASSMAGTGVGETQYF
TGTGCCAGTAGTATGGCAGGGACAGGGGTGGGAGAGACCCAGTACTTC
>TRBJ1-3|.|.|TRBV4-3|15
CASSPRRGILDTIYF
TGCGCCAGCAGCCCCCGCAGGGGAATTTTGGACACCATATATTTT
>TRBJ1-2|.|.|TRBV4-3|15
CASSQDLALNEGYTF
TGCGCCAGCAGCCAAGATCTAGCCTTGAACGAGGGCTACACCTTC
>TRBJ1-2|.|.|TRBV6-5|14
CASSSLGHGYGYTF
TGTGCCAGCAGTTCCCTGGGACACGGCTATGGCTACACCTTC
>TRBJ2-1|.|.|TRBV14|13
CASSQELVGEQFF
TGTGCCAGCAGCCAAGAGCTAGTAGGTGAGCAGTTCTTC
>TRBJ1-2|.|TRBD1|TRBV5-1|16
CASSSNRRTGAYGYTF
TGCGCCAGCAGCTCCAACCGCCGGACAGGGGCCTATGGCTACACCTTC
>TRBJ2-1|few|TRBD1|TRBV19|18
CASSFRTTDRVGYNEQFF
TGTGCCAGTAGTTTTCGAACCACGGACAGGGTGGGCTACAATGAGCAGTTCTTC
>TRBJ2-1|.|TRBD2|TRBV6-5|15
CASSRLATSYNEQFF
TGTGCCAGCAGTAGACTAGCGACCTCCTACAATGAGCAGTTCTTC
>TRBJ2-7|.|TRBD1|TRBV28|16
CASSLRQGFISYEQYF
TGTGCCAGCAGTTTACGACAGGGTTTTATCTCCTACGAGCAGTACTTC
>TRBJ1-2|.|TRBD1|TRBV29-1|13
CSVDVQGARGYTF
TGCAGCGTTGATGTACAGGGGGCTCGGGGCTACACCTTC
>TRBJ2-7|.|.|TRBV9|15
CASSTSPGEFYEQYF
TGTGCCAGCAGCACCTCTCCAGGGGAATTCTACGAGCAGTACTTC
>TRBJ2-2|.|.|TRBV7-9|15
CASSPPKTSTGELFF
TGTGCCAGCAGCCCACCGAAAACCAGCACCGGGGAGCTGTTTTTT
>TRBJ1-1|few|.|TRBV5-1|14
CASSLGLMNTEAFF
TGCGCCAGCAGCCTGGGACTTATGAACACTGAAGCTTTCTTT
>TRBJ2-7|.|.|TRBV19|12
CASSSGHYEQYF
TGTGCCAGTAGTTCGGGTCACTACGAGCAGTACTTC
>TRBJ1-1|.|TRBD1|TRBV28|15
CASSDAGGVRTEAFF
TGTGCCAGCAGTGACGCAGGGGGCGTCCGTACTGAAGCTTTCTTT
>TRBJ1-6|.|.|TRBV7-2|17
CASSLGPGISQDSPLHF
TGTGCCAGCAGCTTAGGCCCCGGGATCTCGCAGGATTCACCCCTCCACTTT
>TRBJ2-1|.|TRBD1|TRBV3-1/TRBV3-2|16
CASSLRTGQAYNEQFF
TGTGCCAGCAGCCTCCGAACGGGACAGGCGTACAATGAGCAGTTCTTC
>TRBJ1-1|once|.|TRBV7-9|12
CASRHPDTEAFF
TGTGCCAGCAGACATCCCGACACTGAAGCTTTCTTT
>TRBJ2-7|.|.|TRBV5-1|14
CASSLEDGGFEQYF
TGCGCCAGCAGCTTGGAGGACGGGGGTTTCGAGCAGTACTTC
>TRBJ1-2|.|.|TRBV29-1|12
CSVTERNYGYTF
TGCAGCGTAACCGAGAGAAACTATGGCTACACCTTC
>TRBJ2-3|.|TRBD2|TRBV28|17
CASYSGLRGRASITQYF
TGTGCCAGCTACTCGGGCCTCCGCGGGAGGGCCTCCATTACGCAGTATTTT
>TRBJ2-7|.|TRBD2|TRBV11-2|16
CASSPRLAGDMYEQYF
TGTGCCAGCAGCCCCCGGCTAGCGGGGGATATGTACGAGCAGTACTTC